These 16 T cell receptor beta chains originate from one sample sequenced in a study of T cell changes during pregnancy in multiple sclerosis. Sequencing was performed with immunoSEQ multiplex PCR; in TCRdb, only in-frame clones are kept and a portion is missing. The sample includes 20,000 to 25,000 clones, roughly 88% seen only once; the top ten take 8%. This specimen consisted of CD8+ T cells from peripheral blood mononuclear cells, obtained in the first trimester of pregnancy. Source of these receptors: a female donor in good health, enrolled as a control in a pregnancy study.

The chain is built from TRBV7-9 and TRBJ2-4, with D possibly TRBD1 on 7 matching bases. The CDR3 loop spans 14 amino acids. Germline values: CDR1 SEHNR, CDR2 FQNEAQ (reference sequence). Trimming shortened V by 5 bases and J by 8 bases, and 16 bases separated the two germline ends. CDR3 in DNA: TGTGCCAGCAGCGGAGGGGGCGGGTTAGACATTCAGTACTTC. Amino acid sequence: CASSGGGGLDIQYF.

The gene calls are TRBV11-2 and TRBJ2-7; D might be TRBD2 (7 bases). V lost 5 bases, J lost 4 bases, and 21 bases lay in between. This CDR3 has 16 residues. Germline V gene sequence: CDR1 SGHAT, CDR2 FQNNGV. CDR3 DNA sequence: TGTGCCAGCAGCCCTGGTAGGGGGGGTGGGTTTTACGAGCAGTACTTC. Amino acid sequence: CASSPGRGGGFYEQYF.

The chain uses TRBV12-5 and TRBJ2-5, with 9 bases identical to TRBD1. Germline V lookup: CDR1 LGHNT, CDR2 FRNRAP. This CDR3 spans 14 amino acids. Losses at the gene ends were 5 bases for V and 7 bases for J; bases not matched to a gene: 8. The CDR3 protein is CASGGDRAGRTQYF. DNA for the CDR3: TGTGCTAGTGGTGGGGACAGGGCCGGTCGGACCCAGTACTTC.

The V and J genes are TRBV6-5 and TRBJ1-2; D is possibly TRBD1 (5 bases). Germline V gives CDR1 MNHEY, CDR2 SVGAGI. V was cut by 0 bases and J by 2 bases, with 7 bases left in between. This CDR3 contains 14 residues. CDR3 sequence (DNA): TGTGCCAGCAGTTACTCGGGACTCAACTATGGCTACACCTTC. It specifies CASSYSGLNYGYTF.

The chain links TRBV4-3 to TRBJ2-7; TRBD1 matches at 7 bases. The V and J ends lost 0 bases and 1 base, in that order; junction bases with no gene match: 6. Per the germline V gene, CDR1 is LGHNA and CDR2 is YSLEER. This CDR3 is 16 amino acids long. CDR3 sequence (DNA): TGCGCCAGCAGCCAAGATCGGGACAGTCTTTCCTACGAGCAGTACTTC. Its protein product is CASSQDRDSLSYEQYF.

V is TRBV7-8 and J is TRBJ1-4, with no clear D. Looked up from germline, CDR1 is SGHVS and CDR2 is FQNEAQ. V lost 0 bases to trimming and J lost 8 bases, with 10 bases between them. This CDR3 contains 14 residues. In DNA form, the CDR3 reads TGTGCCAGCAGCTTAGCTGTCGGAGGGGAAAAACTGTTTTTT. Encoded protein: CASSLAVGGEKLFF.

The J gene is TRBJ1-5, the V gene TRBV10-3, with D possibly TRBD1 on 6 matching bases. This CDR3 region has 13 residues. Trimming took 4 bases from V and 7 from J, leaving 11 bases between them. Germline V lookup: CDR1 ENHRY, CDR2 SYGVKD. CDR3 region: CAISGRGYQPQHF. DNA of the CDR3: TGTGCCATCAGTGGAAGGGGGTACCAGCCCCAGCATTTT.

This clone appeared a single time. The V and J genes are TRBV13 and TRBJ1-2; 8 positions agree with TRBD1. The junction had 7 bases not matched to a gene; V was cut back by 4 bases and J by 6 bases. The CDR3 spans 14 residues. Germline assignment: CDR1 PRHDT and CDR2 FYEKMQ (reference sequence). CDR3 loop: CASSYSTGDDGYTF. DNA of the CDR3: TGTGCCAGCAGCTATTCGACAGGGGACGATGGCTACACCTTC. Full variable domain (missing parts from reference TRBV13 and TRBJ1-2): AAGVIQSPRHLIKEKRETATLKCYPIPRHDTVYWYQQGPGQDPQFLISFYEKMQSDKGSIPDRFSAQQFSDYHSELNMSSLELGDSALYFCASSYSTGDDGYTFGSGTRLTVV.

The V call is TRBV27, the J call TRBJ1-2, with D possibly being TRBD1 (6 bases). Germline assignment: CDR1 MNHEY and CDR2 SMNVEV (reference sequence). The CDR3 loop spans 16 amino acids. Trimming pared 0 bases from V and 2 bases from J, leaving 13 bases between. The CDR3 region is CASSLSAAGANYGYTF. CDR3 sequence (DNA): TGTGCCAGCAGTTTATCGGCCGCAGGGGCGAACTATGGCTACACCTTC.

V gene TRBV28 combines with J gene TRBJ2-2; 8 bases agree with TRBD2. J was trimmed by 6 bases and V by 3 bases; bases with no gene match: 9. Germline V gene lookup returns CDR1 MDHEN and CDR2 SYDVKM. The CDR3 is 16 amino acids. The CDR3 region is CASSFAGGGPSGELFF. The DNA of the CDR3 is TGTGCCAGCAGTTTCGCCGGGGGGGGGCCATCCGGGGAGCTGTTTTTT.

To note about this clone: At one end the junction does not follow the germline gene, possibly because of a read error. The CDR3: CVSSYSGLNYGYTF. CDR3 sequence (DNA): TGTGTCAGCAGTTACTCGGGACTCAACTATGGCTACACCTTC. The J gene is TRBJ1-2, the V gene TRBV6-5, with a tentative D call TRBD1 (5 bases). Germline CDR1 is MNHEY and CDR2 is SVGAGI. The length of the CDR3 is 14 residues.

The rearrangement joins TRBV6-5 to TRBJ2-7; 8 bases fit TRBD1. Losses at the gene ends were 5 bases for V and 2 bases for J; bases not matched to a gene: 5. CDR3 size: 14 residues. Per the germline V gene, CDR1 is MNHEY and CDR2 is SVGAGI. Written as DNA, the CDR3 is TGTGCCAGCAGTCGTATGACAGGGGCCTACGAGCAGTACTTC. This gives the protein CASSRMTGAYEQYF.

The genes are TRBV7-9 and TRBJ2-1; D is unclear. Germline assignment: CDR1 SEHNR and CDR2 FQNEAQ (reference sequence). Trimming shortened V by 6 bases and J by 2 bases, and 20 bases separated the two germline ends. The CDR3 length is 17 residues. The CDR3, as DNA: TGTGCCAGCAGACAAAGAACGGGTCCCGACCCCTACAATGAGCAGTTCTTC. Its protein is CASRQRTGPDPYNEQFF.

The J gene is TRBJ2-3, the V gene TRBV7-2; D uncertain. The CDR3 loop spans 16 amino acids. Trimming took off 2 bases at V and 0 bases at J, with 12 bases between the two ends. Germline CDR1 is SGHTA and CDR2 is FQGNSA. The CDR3 spells CASSLRGSASTDTQYF. CDR3 DNA: TGTGCCAGCAGCTTACGAGGCTCCGCCAGCACAGATACGCAGTATTTT.

The chain links TRBV18 to TRBJ2-1; no clear D gene. This CDR3 is built from 14 residues. CDR1 and CDR2 from the germline V gene are KGHSH and LQKENI. V lost 2 bases, J lost 8 bases, and 13 bases lay in between. The CDR3 DNA sequence: TGTGCCAGCTCACCAATACCCCGTACAGATGAGCAGTTCTTC. Its protein is CASSPIPRTDEQFF. The full variable domain, in which reference TRBV18 and TRBJ2-1 provide the parts outside the CDR3, is NAGVMQNPRHLVRRRGQEARLRCSPMKGHSHVYWYRQLPEEGLKFMVYLQKENIIDESGMPKERFSAEFPKEGPSILRIQQVVRGDSAAYFCASSPIPRTDEQFFGPGTRLTVL.

The chain recombines TRBV25-1 with TRBJ2-1; D is possibly TRBD2 (5 bases). V was pared by 7 bases and J by 5 bases, with 18 bases between. Germline assignment: CDR1 MGHDK and CDR2 SYGVNS. The length of the CDR3 is 15 residues. CDR3 loop: CASTPTSVVHNEQFF. DNA for the CDR3: TGTGCCAGCACCCCCACTAGTGTAGTTCACAATGAGCAGTTCTTC. Together with reference TRBV25-1 and TRBJ2-1, the CDR3 gives the full variable domain: EADIYQTPRYLVIGTGKKITLECSQTMGHDKMYWYQQDPGMELHLIHYSYGVNSTEKGDLSSESTVSRIRTEHFPLTLESARPSHTSQYLCASTPTSVVHNEQFFGPGTRLTVL.